This TCR beta chain originates from a study of blood T cell dynamics during melanoma immunotherapy. In the study overall: Metastatic melanoma patients received first-line pembrolizumab or nivolumab plus ipilimumab.

Time point specified: pre-treatment baseline. Samples come from before therapy and from week 3 after the first blockade cycle. A fixed DNA input of 300 to 350 ng was used per bulk PBMC sample. Method: immunoSEQ multiplex PCR; TCRdb's copy keeps in-frame clones and lacks some. The sample lists more than 15,000 clones, 83% occurring once. Trimming at V came to 0 bases and at J to 0 bases, leaving 5 bases not matched to a gene. The CDR3 runs to 17 residues. CDR1 is GTSNPN and CDR2 is SVGIG in the germline V gene (reference sequence). The sequences come from blood, collected from a patient treated with checkpoint blockade. This sequence joins TRBV30 and TRBJ2-3, with TRBD2 matching over 11 bases. The origin of this receptor is a human donor with melanoma. The CDR3 spells CAWSVPRLAGSTDTQYF. In DNA form, the CDR3 reads TGTGCCTGGAGTGTACCCAGACTAGCGGGAAGCACAGATACGCAGTATTTT.